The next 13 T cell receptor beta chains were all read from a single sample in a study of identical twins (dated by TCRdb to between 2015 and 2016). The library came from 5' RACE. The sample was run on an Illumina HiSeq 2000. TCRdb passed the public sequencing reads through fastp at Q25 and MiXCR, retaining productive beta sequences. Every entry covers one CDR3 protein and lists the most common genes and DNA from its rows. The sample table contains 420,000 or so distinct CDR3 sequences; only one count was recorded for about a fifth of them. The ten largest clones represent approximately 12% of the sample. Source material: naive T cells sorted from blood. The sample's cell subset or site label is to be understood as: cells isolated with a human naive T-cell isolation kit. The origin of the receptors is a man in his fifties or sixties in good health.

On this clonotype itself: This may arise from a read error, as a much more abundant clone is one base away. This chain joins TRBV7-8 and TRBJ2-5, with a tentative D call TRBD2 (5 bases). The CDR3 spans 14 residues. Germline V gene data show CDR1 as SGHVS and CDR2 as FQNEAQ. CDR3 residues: CASSPGLTGETQNF. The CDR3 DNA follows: TGTGCCAGCAGTCCGGGATTAACCGGGGAGACCCAGAACTTC.

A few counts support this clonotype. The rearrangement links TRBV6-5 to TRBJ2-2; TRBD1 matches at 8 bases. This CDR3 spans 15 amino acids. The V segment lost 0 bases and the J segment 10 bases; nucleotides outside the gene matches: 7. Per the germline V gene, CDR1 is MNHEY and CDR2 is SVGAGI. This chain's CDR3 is CASSYSQGASEELFF. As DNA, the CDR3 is TGTGCCAGCAGTTACTCGCAGGGGGCAAGCGAGGAGCTGTTTTTT.

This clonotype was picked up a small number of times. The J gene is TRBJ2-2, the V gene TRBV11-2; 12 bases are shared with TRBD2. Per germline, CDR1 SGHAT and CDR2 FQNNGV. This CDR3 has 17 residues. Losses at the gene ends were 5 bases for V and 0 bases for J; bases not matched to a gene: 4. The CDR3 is CASSELAGGANTGELFF. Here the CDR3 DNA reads TGTGCCAGCAGCGAACTAGCGGGGGGCGCGAACACCGGGGAGCTGTTTTTT.

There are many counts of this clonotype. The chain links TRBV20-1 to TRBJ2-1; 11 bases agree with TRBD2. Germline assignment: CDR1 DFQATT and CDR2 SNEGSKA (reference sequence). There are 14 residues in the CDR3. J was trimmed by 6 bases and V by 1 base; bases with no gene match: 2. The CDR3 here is CSARGLAGTNEQFF. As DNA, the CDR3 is TGCAGTGCTAGAGGACTAGCGGGAACCAATGAGCAGTTCTTC.

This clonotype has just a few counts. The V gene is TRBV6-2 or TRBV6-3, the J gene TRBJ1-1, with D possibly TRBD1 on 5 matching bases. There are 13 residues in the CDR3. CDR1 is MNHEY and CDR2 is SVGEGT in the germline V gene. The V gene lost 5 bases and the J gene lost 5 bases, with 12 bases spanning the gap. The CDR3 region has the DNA TGTGCCAGCAGTCGGGGGGTAGGGACTGAAGCTTTCTTT. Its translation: CASSRGVGTEAFF.

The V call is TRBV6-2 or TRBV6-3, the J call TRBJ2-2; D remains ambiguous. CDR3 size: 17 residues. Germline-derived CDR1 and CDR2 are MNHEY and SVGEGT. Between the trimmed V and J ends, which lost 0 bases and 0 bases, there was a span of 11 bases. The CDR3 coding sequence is TGTGCCAGCAGTTACTCCACCCGTAGGGCGAACACCGGGGAGCTGTTTTTT. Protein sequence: CASSYSTRRANTGELFF.

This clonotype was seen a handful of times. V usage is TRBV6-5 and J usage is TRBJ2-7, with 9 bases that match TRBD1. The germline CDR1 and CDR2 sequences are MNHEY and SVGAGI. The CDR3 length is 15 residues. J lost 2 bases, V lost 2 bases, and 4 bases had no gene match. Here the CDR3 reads CASSYTGGRAYEQYF. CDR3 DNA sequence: TGTGCCAGCAGTTACACAGGGGGCAGGGCCTACGAGCAGTACTTC.

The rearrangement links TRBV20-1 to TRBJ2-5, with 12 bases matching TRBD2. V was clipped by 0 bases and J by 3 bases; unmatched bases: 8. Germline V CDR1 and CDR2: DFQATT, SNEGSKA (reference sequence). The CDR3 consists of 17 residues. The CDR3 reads CSARDLAGGSTEETQYF. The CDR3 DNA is TGCAGTGCTAGAGATCTAGCGGGGGGGTCTACCGAAGAGACCCAGTACTTC.

The DNA for the CDR3 is TGTGCCAGCACCATCACGGAGAACACTGAAGCTTTCTTT. Residues: CASTITENTEAFF. V gene TRBV6-2 or TRBV6-3 combines with J gene TRBJ1-1, with unresolved D. Germline V gives CDR1 MNHEY, CDR2 SVGEGT. This CDR3 comprises 13 residues. V lost 7 bases and J 1 base, leaving 10 bases between the germline ends.

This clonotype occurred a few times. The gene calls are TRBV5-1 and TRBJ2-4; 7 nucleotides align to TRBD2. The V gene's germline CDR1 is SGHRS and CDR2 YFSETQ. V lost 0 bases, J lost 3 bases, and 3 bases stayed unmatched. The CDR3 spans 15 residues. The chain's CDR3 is CASSLERGVKNIQYF. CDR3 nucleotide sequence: TGCGCCAGCAGCTTGGAACGGGGGGTCAAAAACATTCAGTACTTC.

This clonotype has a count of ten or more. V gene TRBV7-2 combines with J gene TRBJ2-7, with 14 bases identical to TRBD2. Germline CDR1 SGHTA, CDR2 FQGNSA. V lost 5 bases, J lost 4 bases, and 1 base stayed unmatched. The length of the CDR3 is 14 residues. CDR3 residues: CASSRTSGRYEQYF. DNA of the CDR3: TGTGCCAGCAGCCGGACTAGCGGGAGGTACGAGCAGTACTTC.

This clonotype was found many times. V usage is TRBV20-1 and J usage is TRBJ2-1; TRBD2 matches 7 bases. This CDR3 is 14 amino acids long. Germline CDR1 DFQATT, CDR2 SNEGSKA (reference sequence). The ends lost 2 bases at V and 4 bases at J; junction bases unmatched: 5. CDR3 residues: CSARRPSGYNEQFF. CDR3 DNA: TGCAGTGCTAGACGCCCTAGCGGATACAATGAGCAGTTCTTC.

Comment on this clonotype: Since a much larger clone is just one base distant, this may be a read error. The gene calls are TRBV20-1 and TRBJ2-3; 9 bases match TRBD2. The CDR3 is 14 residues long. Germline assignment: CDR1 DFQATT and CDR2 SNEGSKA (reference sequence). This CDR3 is CSASSGSRTATQYF. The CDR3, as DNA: TGCAGTGCTAGTAGCGGGAGCCGCACAGCTACGCAGTATTTT.